The 26 T cell receptor beta chains given below trace back to one sample, sequenced in a study of cytotoxic CD8 clonotypes in ibrutinib-treated CLL. Clones were sequenced by immunoSEQ multiplex PCR, and TCRdb holds only the in-frame ones, with some missing. This table has approximately 84,000 clones, around 79% appearing once. Sequencing used PBMCs, obtained after 12 months of ibrutinib treatment. Receptor source: a human donor with chronic lymphocytic leukemia.

The chain joins TRBV18 to TRBJ1-1; no definite D call. This CDR3 region has 15 residues. The germline V gene encodes CDR1 KGHSH and CDR2 LQKENI. V was trimmed by 1 base and J by 1 base, leaving 10 bases between them. In DNA, the CDR3 is TGTGCCAGCTCACCACTCCCAACGGGGAACACTGAAGCTTTCTTT. Translation: CASSPLPTGNTEAFF.

The V call is TRBV30, the J call TRBJ1-5, with TRBD1 as a possible D gene (5 bases). V was pared by 3 bases and J by 8 bases, with 14 bases between. Per the germline V gene, CDR1 is GTSNPN and CDR2 is SVGIG (reference sequence). This CDR3 comprises 13 residues. The CDR3 bases are TGTGCCTGGAGGTGGCCAGGGAGAAAGCCCCAGCATTTT. Protein product: CAWRWPGRKPQHF.

J is TRBJ2-5 and V is TRBV27, with a tentative D call TRBD1 (5 bases). The CDR3 has 13 residues. V was clipped by 4 bases and J by 5 bases, with 11 bases between them. The germline V gene has CDR1 MNHEY and CDR2 SMNVEV (reference sequence). The CDR3 DNA reads TGTGCCAGCAGTTCCAGGGTTGGGGAGACCCAGTACTTC. Its translation is CASSSRVGETQYF.

This clone was counted a few times. V and J are TRBV7-9 and TRBJ2-3, with 9 nucleotides matching TRBD2. The germline gives CDR1 SEHNR, CDR2 FQNEAQ (reference sequence). The CDR3 is 15 amino acids. Germline trimming cut 5 bases from V and 4 bases from J; bases unmatched to any gene: 7. Here the CDR3 DNA reads TGTGCCAGCAGCCCTCGCCTAGCGGGACCAGATACGCAGTATTTT. Amino acids: CASSPRLAGPDTQYF.

The chain couples TRBV27 to TRBJ2-1; no clear D. This CDR3 has 15 amino acids. V dropped 5 bases and J dropped 0 bases, with 11 bases sitting between them. CDR1 is MNHEY, CDR2 SMNVEV, per germline (reference sequence). The CDR3, as DNA: TGTGCCAGCAGTCCCCGAACGAGCTCCTACAATGAGCAGTTCTTC. Translated, it gives CASSPRTSSYNEQFF.

This chain uses TRBV6-1 with TRBJ1-4; the match to TRBD1 covers 7 bases. CDR3 length: 14 residues. V shed 6 bases, J shed 10 bases, and the junction held 11 bases outside the gene matches. The V gene's germline CDR1 is MNHNS and CDR2 SASEGT. The CDR3 DNA follows: TGTGCCAGCAGAGCCGGGACAGATCTTGGAAAACTGTTTTTT. Translating it yields CASRAGTDLGKLFF.

The gene calls are TRBV9 and TRBJ2-6, with TRBD1 identical over 9 bases. This CDR3 comprises 18 residues. Germline CDR1 is SGDLS and CDR2 is YYNGEE. V lost 2 bases, J lost 1 base, and 7 bases stayed unmatched. CDR3 loop: CASSVDPGQGSGANVLTF. As DNA, the CDR3 is TGTGCCAGCAGCGTCGACCCGGGACAGGGTTCTGGGGCCAACGTCCTGACTTTC.

The rearrangement links TRBV6-1 to TRBJ1-1; no clear D gene. The CDR3 length is 14 residues. Trimming took 1 base from V and 2 from J, leaving 8 bases between them. CDR1 and CDR2 from the germline V gene are MNHNS and SASEGT. CDR3 in DNA: TGTGCCAGCAGTGAAGGTGGCGGAAACACTGAAGCTTTCTTT. Residues: CASSEGGGNTEAFF.

This clone occurred once. The genes are TRBV28 and TRBJ1-2; TRBD1 might be the D (6 bases). There are 14 residues in the CDR3. Between the trimmed V and J ends, which lost 5 bases and 2 bases, there was a span of 12 bases. Germline assignment: CDR1 MDHEN and CDR2 SYDVKM. DNA of the CDR3: TGTGCCAGCAGTAAGGGGGGCAAAAACTATGGCTACACCTTC. Residues: CASSKGGKNYGYTF.

This clone showed up just a few times. The rearrangement links TRBV10-3 to TRBJ1-3; D call uncertain. Per the germline V gene, CDR1 is ENHRY and CDR2 is SYGVKD. V was cut by 7 bases and J by 8 bases, with 15 bases left in between. The CDR3 is made up of 13 amino acids. DNA for the CDR3: TGTGCCATCAAGAAAGCCCCTGGGGACACCATATATTTT. Translation: CAIKKAPGDTIYF.

The rearrangement joins TRBV4-3 to TRBJ2-5; maybe TRBD2 (5 bases). The germline V gene encodes CDR1 LGHNA and CDR2 YSLEER. The CDR3 has 13 residues. V dropped 0 bases and J dropped 5 bases, with 7 bases sitting between them. DNA for the CDR3: TGCGCCAGCAGCCAAGACCGAGGGGAGACCCAGTACTTC. This encodes CASSQDRGETQYF.

The CDR3: CASSRLGQGTYEQYF. The CDR3 DNA follows: TGTGCCAGCAGCCGCCTGGGACAGGGGACCTACGAGCAGTACTTC. This sequence joins TRBV9 and TRBJ2-7; TRBD1 aligns across 10 bases. Germline loops: CDR1 SGDLS, CDR2 YYNGEE. Germline trimming cut 4 bases from V and 2 bases from J; bases unmatched to any gene: 6. The CDR3 has 15 residues.

The chain is built from TRBV7-9 and TRBJ2-1; D remains ambiguous. CDR1 is SEHNR, CDR2 FQNEAQ, per germline (reference sequence). The V end lost 8 bases, the J end lost 9 bases, and 11 bases lay between the germline ends. The CDR3 runs to 11 residues. The CDR3 DNA sequence: TGTGCCAGCGGGCGCGACACTGAGCAGTTCTTC. This gives the protein CASGRDTEQFF. Supplemented by reference TRBV7-9 and TRBJ2-1, the full variable domain reads DTGVSQNPRHKITKRGQNVTFRCDPISEHNRLYWYRQTLGQGPEFLTYFQNEAQLEKSRLLSDRFSAERPKGSFSTLEIQRTEQGDSAMYLCASGRDTEQFFGPGTRLTVL.

The rearrangement links TRBV19 to TRBJ2-1; 11 bases line up with TRBD2. V dropped 3 bases and J dropped 8; count of bases not matched to a gene: 6. Germline V gives CDR1 LNHDA, CDR2 SQIVND (reference sequence). The CDR3 loop spans 15 amino acids. CDR3 nucleotides: TGTGCCAGTAGTATCACTAGCGGGAGTCTATATGAGCAGTTCTTC. Amino acids: CASSITSGSLYEQFF.

The chain joins TRBV6-6 to TRBJ2-7; perhaps D is TRBD1 or TRBD2 (5 bases each). The V end was cut by 10 bases, the J end by 2 bases, with 12 bases between. The CDR3 spans 12 residues. Germline V gene data show CDR1 as MNHNY and CDR2 as SVGAGI (reference sequence). The CDR3 DNA is TGTGCCACCGTGAGGGGACCCTACGAGCAGTACTTC. Amino acids: CATVRGPYEQYF.

The chain recombines TRBV7-2 with TRBJ2-5; 15 bases are a match to TRBD2. This CDR3 comprises 16 residues. The germline CDR1 and CDR2 sequences are SGHTA and FQGNSA. The J segment lost 3 bases and the V segment lost 1 base, leaving 0 bases of the junction unmatched. CDR3 amino acids: CASSLGTSGGEETQYF. CDR3 bases: TGTGCCAGCAGCTTAGGGACTAGCGGGGGGGAAGAGACCCAGTACTTC.

This clone was detected a few times. The chain carries TRBV29-1 and TRBJ2-1; TRBD2 is a possible D gene (6 bases). Germline CDR1 reads SQVTM; CDR2 reads ANQGSEA. There are 15 residues in the CDR3. V was cut by 7 bases and J by 2 bases, with 18 bases left in between. The CDR3 here is CSASSVGGAYNEQFF. As DNA, the CDR3 is TGCAGCGCAAGTAGCGTGGGAGGCGCCTACAATGAGCAGTTCTTC.

This chain links TRBV15 with TRBJ2-5, with D unclear. The germline gives CDR1 LNHNV, CDR2 YYDKDF (reference sequence). Trimming left V 1 base short and J 3 bases short, with 12 bases between. CDR3 length: 15 residues. This chain's CDR3 is CATSRGQAREETQYF. In DNA, the CDR3 is TGTGCCACCAGCAGAGGGCAGGCCCGGGAAGAGACCCAGTACTTC.

The V gene is TRBV11-2, the J gene TRBJ2-3, with D uncertain. The CDR3 is 15 residues long. The ends were cut back, 3 bases at V and 1 base at J, with 11 bases in the middle. Germline CDR1 is SGHAT and CDR2 is FQNNGV. The CDR3 DNA reads TGTGCCAGCAGCTTGGACCAGTTCGGCACAGATACGCAGTATTTT. The encoded protein is CASSLDQFGTDTQYF.

This clone was recorded only once. The rearrangement joins TRBV6-5 to TRBJ1-1, with D possibly TRBD1 on 5 matching bases. The CDR3 sequence is 12 residues long. The V end lost 4 bases, the J end lost 5 bases, and 8 bases lay between the germline ends. Germline V lookup: CDR1 MNHEY, CDR2 SVGAGI. The CDR3 reads CASSSKGTEAFF. CDR3 nucleotides: TGTGCCAGCAGTTCGAAGGGGACTGAAGCTTTCTTT.

This chain joins TRBV28 and TRBJ1-2, with TRBD1 matching 9 bases. The CDR3 loop spans 13 amino acids. CDR1 is MDHEN, CDR2 SYDVKM, per germline. V lost 6 bases to trimming and J lost 5 bases; unmatched junction nucleotides: 4. CDR3 coding DNA: TGTGCCAGCAGCATCGGGACAGGGTATGGCTACACCTTC. Protein product: CASSIGTGYGYTF.

This clone was detected a few times. The V call is TRBV19, the J call TRBJ1-5, with TRBD1 identical over 7 bases. Trimming took 7 bases from V and 3 from J; bases not matched to a gene: 9. Germline lookup yields CDR1 LNHDA and CDR2 SQIVND (reference sequence). This CDR3 is 15 amino acids long. CDR3 coding DNA: TGTGCCAGTACCCCGCAGACAGGGCTCAATCAGCCCCAGCATTTT. Protein product: CASTPQTGLNQPQHF.

The chain joins TRBV5-1 to TRBJ2-1; D unclear. Germline V gene sequence: CDR1 SGHRS, CDR2 YFSETQ. V dropped 4 bases and J dropped 0 bases, with 17 bases sitting between them. This CDR3 region has 17 residues. The CDR3 loop is CASSPNSLTGSYNEQFF. In nucleotides, the CDR3 is TGCGCCAGCAGCCCAAACTCCCTAACCGGCTCCTACAATGAGCAGTTCTTC.

The rearrangement links TRBV6-5 to TRBJ2-1; the match to TRBD2 covers 10 bases. J lost 9 bases, V lost 5 bases, and 10 bases had no gene match. Germline V gene data show CDR1 as MNHEY and CDR2 as SVGAGI. The CDR3 has 15 residues. CDR3 sequence reads: CASSPPLAGALEQFF. CDR3 nucleotides: TGTGCCAGCAGTCCCCCCCTAGCGGGGGCACTTGAGCAGTTCTTC.

The CDR3: CASSTPGTGAHEQYF. CDR3 coding DNA: TGTGCCAGCAGTACCCCCGGGACAGGGGCCCACGAGCAGTACTTC. V usage is TRBV27 and J usage is TRBJ2-7; 10 nucleotides align to TRBD1. The germline gives CDR1 MNHEY, CDR2 SMNVEV (reference sequence). The CDR3 sequence is 15 residues long. V lost 5 bases to trimming and J lost 5 bases; unmatched junction nucleotides: 9.

J is TRBJ1-1 and V is TRBV18; TRBD1 aligns across 10 bases. Germline values: CDR1 KGHSH, CDR2 LQKENI. V dropped 3 bases and J dropped 2; count of bases not matched to a gene: 3. The CDR3 extends over 15 amino acids. The CDR3 DNA reads TGTGCCAGCTCACCTCGACAGGGGGCAAACACTGAAGCTTTCTTT. Translated: CASSPRQGANTEAFF. Together with reference TRBV18 and TRBJ1-1, the CDR3 gives the full variable domain: NAGVMQNPRHLVRRRGQEARLRCSPMKGHSHVYWYRQLPEEGLKFMVYLQKENIIDESGMPKERFSAEFPKEGPSILRIQQVVRGDSAAYFCASSPRQGANTEAFFGQGTRLTVV.